The 14 T cell receptor beta chains in this list originate from one sample, sequenced in a study of early T cells in non-severe SARS-CoV-2 infection. MiXCR, applied by TCRdb to the 5' RACE reads, yields one record per CDR3 protein. The sample consists of some 57,000 distinct CDR3 sequences, over 5% of them appearing once. What was sequenced was whole blood. These receptors were taken from an adult who was a healthcare worker with PCR-confirmed SARS-CoV-2 infection or an uninfected control (not recorded which).

This clonotype has at least ten counts. The chain uses TRBV12-3 or TRBV12-4 and TRBJ1-3; no reliable D call. Trimming shortened V by 7 bases and J by 3 bases, and 16 bases separated the two germline ends. This CDR3 is built from 15 residues. The chain's CDR3 is CASTLGRESGNTIYF. In DNA, the CDR3 is TGTGCCAGCACCCTTGGGCGGGAAAGTGGAAACACCATATATTTT.

In this sample, this clonotype turned up many times. The chain uses TRBV18 and TRBJ1-2; a weak D match, TRBD1 (5 bases). The germline V gene has CDR1 KGHSH and CDR2 LQKENI. The V gene lost 2 bases and the J gene lost 2 bases, with 12 bases spanning the gap. The length of the CDR3 is 15 residues. The CDR3: CASSPFGGTNYGYTF. CDR3 DNA: TGTGCCAGCTCACCATTCGGGGGGACCAACTATGGCTACACCTTC. The full variable domain, rest sourced from reference TRBV18 and TRBJ1-2, is NAGVMQNPRHLVRRRGQEARLRCSPMKGHSHVYWYRQLPEEGLKFMVYLQKENIIDESGMPKERFSAEFPKEGPSILRIQQVVRGDSAAYFCASSPFGGTNYGYTFGSGTRLTVV.

The chain employs TRBV5-4 and TRBJ2-3; 8 bases line up with TRBD2. Per the germline V gene, CDR1 is SGHNT and CDR2 is YYREEE (reference sequence). This CDR3 comprises 16 residues. J was trimmed by 3 bases and V by 2 bases; bases with no gene match: 8. Here the CDR3 reads CASSFGLAMGTDTQYF. The CDR3 nucleotides read TGTGCCAGCAGCTTTGGACTAGCTATGGGAACAGATACGCAGTATTTT.

This clonotype has at least ten counts. This chain connects TRBV6-5 to TRBJ1-4; D is undetermined. Germline lookup yields CDR1 MNHEY and CDR2 SVGAGI. V lost 4 bases and J 5 bases, leaving 8 bases between the germline ends. There are 13 residues in the CDR3. The CDR3 DNA sequence: TGTGCCAGCAGTTGGGGAAACAATGAAAAACTGTTTTTT. It yields the protein CASSWGNNEKLFF.

This clonotype has a count of ten or more. This sequence joins TRBV20-1 and TRBJ1-4; no reliable D call. CDR3 length equals 10 residues. V gave up 5 bases and J gave up 5 bases, with 3 bases separating them. Germline V gene sequence: CDR1 DFQATT, CDR2 SNEGSKA (reference sequence). CDR3 coding DNA: TGCAGTGCTCGCAATGAAAAACTGTTTTTT. Translation: CSARNEKLFF.

This clonotype was seen repeatedly, ten times or more. The chain combines TRBV20-1 with TRBJ2-1; the D gene could be TRBD1 or TRBD2 (5 bases each). The CDR3 sequence is 14 residues long. The V gene's germline CDR1 is DFQATT and CDR2 SNEGSKA (reference sequence). V was shortened by 5 bases and J by 6 bases, with 17 bases between the two germline ends. CDR3 sequence (DNA): TGCAGTGCTGGGGGTTTTACCGAGCGCAATGAGCAGTTCTTC. This gives the protein CSAGGFTERNEQFF.

V usage is TRBV19 and J usage is TRBJ1-2, with D perhaps matching TRBD1 (5 bases). V was pared by 5 bases and J by 7 bases, with 14 bases between. Germline assignment: CDR1 LNHDA and CDR2 SQIVND (reference sequence). This CDR3 contains 13 residues. For the CDR3, the DNA is TGTGCCAGTAGTCCGGGGCTCCGCAGTGGCTACACCTTC. It encodes CASSPGLRSGYTF.

The chain carries TRBV11-3 and TRBJ2-2, with TRBD1 matching 9 bases. CDR1 is SGHNT and CDR2 is YENEEA in the germline V gene. The CDR3 has 16 amino acids. The V and J ends lost 6 bases and 2 bases, in that order; junction bases with no gene match: 7. Written as DNA, the CDR3 is TGTGCCAGCAGTCAACCGGGACAGGGAAACACCGGGGAGCTGTTTTTT. As protein: CASSQPGQGNTGELFF.

This clonotype was observed at least ten times. The chain combines TRBV14 with TRBJ1-4; D remains unclear. The CDR3 extends over 16 amino acids. The germline gives CDR1 SGHDN, CDR2 FVKESK. The ends were cut back, 1 base at V and 0 bases at J, with 9 bases in the middle. The CDR3, as DNA: TGTGCCAGCAGCCAAGTTACCAGCGCAACTAATGAAAAACTGTTTTTT. It specifies CASSQVTSATNEKLFF.

The genes are TRBV5-1 and TRBJ1-1; a possible D gene is TRBD1 (6 bases). The CDR3 is 13 residues long. V lost 4 bases and J 3 bases, leaving 10 bases between the germline ends. CDR1 and CDR2 from the germline V gene are SGHRS and YFSETQ. The CDR3 DNA follows: TGCGCCAGCAGCCAAACAGGGTACACTGAAGCTTTCTTT. It encodes CASSQTGYTEAFF.

Concerning this clonotype itself: A read error may be the cause here, since a much bigger clone is one base away. This rearrangement joins TRBV7-3 to TRBJ2-1; weak D call: TRBD1 (7 bases). Germline CDR1 SGHTA, CDR2 FQGTGA. The CDR3 sequence is 16 residues long. CDR3 residues: CASGLTGSGTYNEQFF. The CDR3 DNA sequence: TGTGCCAGCGGCTTGACAGGGAGTGGGACTTACAATGAGCAGTTCTTC.

This clonotype was seen at least ten times. The chain is built from TRBV3-1 and TRBJ2-1; the D is unclear. The CDR3 is 14 amino acids. The V gene's germline CDR1 is LGHDT and CDR2 YNNKEL (reference sequence). With 3 bases removed from V and 2 bases from J, the gap between germline ends came to 8 bases. CDR3: CASSQTGAYNEQFF. The CDR3 region has the DNA TGTGCCAGCAGCCAGACTGGGGCCTACAATGAGCAGTTCTTC.

The V gene is TRBV7-9, the J gene TRBJ1-5; no reliable D call. The CDR3 is 13 amino acids. V dropped 2 bases and J dropped 6 bases, with 8 bases sitting between them. The germline V gene encodes CDR1 SEHNR and CDR2 FQNEAQ (reference sequence). Written as DNA, the CDR3 is TGTGCCAGCAGCTTAAGCAGGTCTCAGCCCCAGCATTTT. Its protein is CASSLSRSQPQHF.

This clonotype has ten or more counts. The rearrangement uses TRBV12-3 or TRBV12-4 and TRBJ1-1, with D unclear. The V gene lost 7 bases and the J gene lost 1 base, with 10 bases spanning the gap. This CDR3 spans 13 amino acids. The CDR3 bases are TGTGCCAGCACTCCGTGGCGGAACACTGAAGCTTTCTTT. As protein: CASTPWRNTEAFF.